The T cell receptor (beta chain) described here comes from a study of CD8 T cells in ankylosing spondylitis. General study findings and limits: Disease-linked clones proved CD8+ and comparatively uncommon in peripheral blood.

In TCRdb, the 5' RACE reads were re-called with MiXCR into one record per CDR3 protein. This table holds under 250,000 distinct CDR3 sequences, under 35% found once. The V end lost 1 base, the J end lost 4 bases, and 13 bases lay between the germline ends. The germline V gene encodes CDR1 DFQATT and CDR2 SNEGSKA (reference sequence). The CDR3 consists of 14 residues. This clonotype was seen only a few times. No antigen is known for it. This chain connects TRBV20-1 to TRBJ1-1; a possible D gene is TRBD1 (5 bases). The TCR was taken from a male donor with ankylosing spondylitis or in good health (not recorded which). Material for sequencing was blood, either unsorted or a sorted T cell fraction (not recorded which). The CDR3 nucleotides are TGCAGTGCTAGAGTCGGGGGGGGGAGCACTGAAGCTTTCTTT. Translation gives CSARVGGGSTEAFF.